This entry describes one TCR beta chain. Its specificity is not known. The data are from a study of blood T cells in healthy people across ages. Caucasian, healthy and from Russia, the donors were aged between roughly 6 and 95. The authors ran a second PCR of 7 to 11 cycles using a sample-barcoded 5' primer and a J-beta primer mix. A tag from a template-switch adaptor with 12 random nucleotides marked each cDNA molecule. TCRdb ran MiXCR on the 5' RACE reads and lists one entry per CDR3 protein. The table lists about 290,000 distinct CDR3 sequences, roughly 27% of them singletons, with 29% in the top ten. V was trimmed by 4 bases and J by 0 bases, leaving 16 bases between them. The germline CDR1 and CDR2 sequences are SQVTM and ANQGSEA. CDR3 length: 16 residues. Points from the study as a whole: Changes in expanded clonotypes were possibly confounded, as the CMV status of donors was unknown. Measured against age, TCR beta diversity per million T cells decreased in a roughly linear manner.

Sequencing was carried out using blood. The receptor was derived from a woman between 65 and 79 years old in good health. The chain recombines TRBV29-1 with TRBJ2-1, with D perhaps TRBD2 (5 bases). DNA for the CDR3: TGCAGCGTTGCCGGAGCGCGGGCTGGCTCCTACAATGAGCAGTTCTTC. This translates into CSVAGARAGSYNEQFF.